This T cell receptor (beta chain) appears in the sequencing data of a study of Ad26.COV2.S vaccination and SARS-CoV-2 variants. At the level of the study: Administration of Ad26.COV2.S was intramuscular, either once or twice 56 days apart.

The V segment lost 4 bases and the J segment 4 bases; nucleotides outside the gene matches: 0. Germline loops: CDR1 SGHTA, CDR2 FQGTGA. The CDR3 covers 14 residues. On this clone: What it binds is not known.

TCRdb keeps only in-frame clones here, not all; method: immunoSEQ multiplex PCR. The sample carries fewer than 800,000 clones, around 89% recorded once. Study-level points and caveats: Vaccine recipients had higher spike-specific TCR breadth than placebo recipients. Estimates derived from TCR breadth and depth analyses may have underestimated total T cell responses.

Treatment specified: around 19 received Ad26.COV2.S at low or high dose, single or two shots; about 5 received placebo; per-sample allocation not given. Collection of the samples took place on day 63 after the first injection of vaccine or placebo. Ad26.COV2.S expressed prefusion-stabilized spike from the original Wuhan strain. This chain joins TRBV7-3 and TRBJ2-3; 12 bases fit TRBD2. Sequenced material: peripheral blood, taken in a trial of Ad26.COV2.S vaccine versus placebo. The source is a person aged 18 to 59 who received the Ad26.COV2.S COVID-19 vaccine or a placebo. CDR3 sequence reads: CASSSSGGADTQYF. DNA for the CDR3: TGTGCCAGCAGCTCTAGCGGGGGGGCAGATACGCAGTATTTT.